Reported below is one TCR beta chain. These data originate in a study of T cells in Graves' hyperthyroidism and ophthalmopathy. RNA transcripts served as the template for amplifying TCR beta CDR3 regions. Carried out on the TCR CDR3, a first-round RT-PCR used the HTBI primer set. TCRdb analysed the multiplex PCR reads with MiXCR anew, one entry per CDR3 protein. Among hundreds of thousands of distinct CDR3 sequences listed, around 17% were seen once. Between the trimmed V and J ends, which lost 6 bases and 7 bases, there was a span of 7 bases. Germline CDR1 is MDHEN and CDR2 is SYDVKM. The CDR3 consists of 11 residues.

The V call is TRBV28, the J call TRBJ1-5; no clear D gene. This receptor was identified in a woman between 18 and 29 years old with Graves' hyperthyroidism. The sequencing sample was made of blood. CDR3 bases: TGTGCCAGCAGGTCGGAGCAGCCCCAGCATTTT. This sequence encodes CASRSEQPQHF.